This entry is about one T cell receptor (beta chain). The CDR3 length is 15 residues. V dropped 0 bases and J dropped 10 bases, with 15 bases sitting between them. Germline assignment: CDR1 KGHSH and CDR2 LQKENI. This sample is drawn from a study of blood T cell repertoires in COVID-19. The wider study: The United States, Italy and Spain supplied acute and convalescent COVID-19 samples. Nucleic acid was either cDNA or gDNA, and it came from T cells, B-cell-depleted T cells, or PBMCs.

Cohort allocation depended upon clinical history that participants reported. The study recruited exposed participants who had met a COVID-19 case within 2 weeks before entry. Generated by immunoSEQ multiplex PCR, the TCRdb table keeps only in-frame clones and is missing some. Of about 250,000 clones in the sample, roughly 84% were seen once. The sequencing sample was made of PBMCs or T cells enriched from blood (not recorded which). The source is a woman in her 50s who had been exposed to COVID-19. The rearrangement links TRBV18 to TRBJ1-4; D unresolved. The CDR3 nucleotides read TGTGCCAGCTCACCACCGAGCGCGGTGGGAGGAAAACTGTTTTTT. The encoded protein is CASSPPSAVGGKLFF.